A single sample is the source of the 8 T cell receptor beta chains below, sequenced in a study of blood T cells in healthy people across ages. With a J-beta primer mix and a sample-barcoded 5' primer, a second PCR ran about 7 to 12 cycles. Using its own MiXCR run on the 5' RACE reads, TCRdb lists one record per CDR3 protein. Seen here are hundreds of thousands of distinct CDR3 sequences, approximately 53% observed once, and the top ten hold 25% to 30%. The sample taken for sequencing was blood. These receptors originate from a man aged 40-55 years in good health.

The J gene is TRBJ2-1, the V gene TRBV27; D assignment may be TRBD1 or TRBD2 (5 bases each). The germline CDR1 and CDR2 sequences are MNHEY and SMNVEV (reference sequence). Deletions cut 7 bases from V and 5 bases from J, with 18 bases between. CDR3 length equals 15 residues. CDR3 sequence (DNA): TGTGCCAGCATCGGTTTCGGGGCCATAGACAATGAGCAGTTCTTC. This codes for CASIGFGAIDNEQFF.

This clonotype was observed many times. V is TRBV14 and J is TRBJ2-7, with D unclear. Germline V gene lookup returns CDR1 SGHDN and CDR2 FVKESK. V lost 4 bases and J 4 bases, leaving 26 bases between the germline ends. This CDR3 contains 18 residues. The CDR3 loop reads CASSLRPHNPLFPYEQYF. Here the CDR3 DNA reads TGTGCCAGCAGCCTTCGTCCTCATAACCCCCTATTCCCATACGAGCAGTACTTC.

The chain combines TRBV28 with TRBJ2-7, with a tentative D call TRBD1 (5 bases). Per the germline V gene, CDR1 is MDHEN and CDR2 is SYDVKM. This CDR3 contains 15 residues. The ends were cut back, 4 bases at V and 3 bases at J, with 16 bases in the middle. The CDR3 nucleotides are TGTGCCAGCAGTTCCCCCCAGGGTCTCAGCTACGAGCAGTACTTC. This sequence encodes CASSSPQGLSYEQYF.

The chain links TRBV11-3 to TRBJ1-3; 7 positions agree with TRBD1. Unmatched junction bases numbered 8, after V lost 3 bases and J lost 0 bases. The CDR3 extends over 17 amino acids. Germline CDR1 is SGHNT and CDR2 is YENEEA. CDR3 DNA sequence: TGTGCCAGCAGCTTTGGGACAGCTCAACTCTCTGGAAACACCATATATTTT. This codes for CASSFGTAQLSGNTIYF.

The chain recombines TRBV12-3 or TRBV12-4 with TRBJ2-1; the D gene is possibly TRBD1 (5 bases). This CDR3 region has 16 residues. Trimming pared 3 bases from V and 1 base from J, leaving 13 bases between. Here the CDR3 DNA reads TGTGCCAGCAGTTTGGCAGGGCTCGTATCCTACAATGAGCAGTTCTTC. Translation gives CASSLAGLVSYNEQFF.

V usage is TRBV5-1 and J usage is TRBJ2-5; tentative D call: TRBD1 (6 bases). The CDR3 consists of 14 residues. Trimming cost V 1 base and J 3 bases, with 10 bases left between them. CDR1 is SGHRS and CDR2 is YFSETQ in the germline V gene. The CDR3 coding sequence is TGCGCCAGCAGCTTGCATCCAGGGGAAGAGACCCAGTACTTC. It is translated as CASSLHPGEETQYF. Complete variable domain (other parts from reference TRBV5-1 and TRBJ2-5): KAGVTQTPRYLIKTRGQQVTLSCSPISGHRSVSWYQQTPGQGLQFLFEYFSETQRNKGNFPGRFSGRQFSNSRSEMNVSTLELGDSALYLCASSLHPGEETQYFGPGTRLLVL.

The chain is built from TRBV6-5 and TRBJ2-3; unclear D gene. This CDR3 is built from 13 residues. V was pared by 6 bases and J by 6 bases, with 13 bases between. Germline V lookup: CDR1 MNHEY, CDR2 SVGAGI. CDR3 sequence: CASSQNLADTQYF. CDR3 nucleotide sequence: TGTGCCAGCAGCCAAAACCTTGCCGATACGCAGTATTTT.

Only one count was recorded for this clonotype. The rearrangement links TRBV21-1 to TRBJ2-5; the table's D call TRBD1 went unverified against the DNA. TRBV21-1 constitutes a pseudogene. This CDR3 is 15 amino acids long. The CDR3 DNA reads TGTGCCAGCAGAAAATCGGGACAGAGCACCTACGAGCAGTACTTT. This encodes CASRKSGQSTYEQYF.